These T cell receptor delta chains were read from a single sample in a study of gamma-delta T cells after stem cell transplantation. TCRdb re-analyzed the RT-PCR reads via CATT. Of just over 15,000 delta-chain clones listed, 9% to 9.5% are singletons. The sequenced material came from gamma-delta T cells. Every receptor here comes from a human donor. It is not recorded whose cells these are; they may come from a transplant donor. The CDR3 runs from the conserved cysteine through the conserved F or W. The D gene is left open where the match is weak. Only some rows state a clone size, as once, few, many or a class for expanded clones.

D gene: TRDD3
V gene: TRDV2
J gene: TRDJ2
clone size: few
CDR3 protein: CACDHVLGDTAHLFF
CDR3 DNA: TGTGCCTGTGACCACGTCCTGGGGGATACAGCACACCTCTTCTTT

D gene: TRDD3
V gene: TRDV2
J gene: TRDJ1
clone size: -
CDR3 protein: CACDPLLGDTYPHTYNLIF
CDR3 DNA: TGTGCCTGTGACCCTCTCCTGGGGGATACCTACCCCCATACCTATAACCTCATCTTT

D gene: TRDD3
V gene: TRDV2
J gene: TRDJ1
clone size: few
CDR3 protein: CACDPRTGGYARQTDKLIF
CDR3 DNA: TGTGCCTGCGACCCTAGGACTGGGGGATACGCCCGGCAGACCGATAAACTCATCTTT

D gene: TRDD3
V gene: TRDV2
J gene: TRDJ1
clone size: -
CDR3 protein: CAYDTDGDTRRDTDKLIF
CDR3 DNA: TGTGCCTATGACACCGATGGGGATACCCGCCGAGACACCGATAAACTCATCTTT

D gene: -
V gene: TRDV2
J gene: TRDJ1
clone size: -
CDR3 protein: CACFRLVAPIDNLIF
CDR3 DNA: TGTGCCTGTTTCCGACTGGTGGCTCCAATCGATAACCTCATCTTT

D gene: TRDD3
V gene: TRDV2
J gene: TRDJ1
clone size: few
CDR3 protein: CACDTGYKRGGDTTGDKLIF
CDR3 DNA: TGTGCCTGTGACACCGGTTACAAACGCGGGGGGGATACAACGGGCGATAAACTCATCTTT

D gene: -
V gene: TRDV2
J gene: TRDJ1
clone size: few
CDR3 protein: CACDTGNIPTSPGLITRYKLIF
CDR3 DNA: TGTGCCTGTGACACCGGAAATATTCCTACGTCTCCTGGTCTCATTACGCGCTATAAACTCATCTTT

D gene: TRDD3
V gene: TRDV3
J gene: TRDJ1
clone size: once
CDR3 protein: CAFMSFINTSWGIRSDTLIF
CDR3 DNA: TGTGCCTTTATGAGCTTTATTAATACGTCCTGGGGGATACGGAGCGATACACTCATCTTT

D gene: -
V gene: TRDV2
J gene: TRDJ1
clone size: -
CDR3 protein: CACDAASLTGVIVPKLIF
CDR3 DNA: TGTGCCTGTGACGCGGCCTCCTTGACCGGGGTGATCGTCCCTAAACTAATCTTT

D gene: TRDD3
V gene: TRDV2
J gene: TRDJ1
clone size: few
CDR3 protein: CACDTTGDRTDKLIF
CDR3 DNA: TGTGCCTGTGACACCACGGGGGATAGGACCGATAAACTCATCTTT

D gene: -
V gene: TRDV1
J gene: TRDJ1
clone size: many
CDR3 protein: CASGKRSTFRAADKLIF
CDR3 DNA: TGTGCTAGTGGGAAACGAAGCACATTTCGGGCGGCCGATAAACTCATCTTT

D gene: TRDD3
V gene: TRDV1
J gene: TRDJ1
clone size: many
CDR3 protein: CALGELPLYWGFKGAMPSSIDKLIF
CDR3 DNA: TGTGCTCTTGGGGAACTACCTCTGTACTGGGGGTTTAAGGGGGCTATGCCCTCGAGCATCGATAAACTCATCTTT

D gene: TRDD3
V gene: TRDV2
J gene: TRDJ1
clone size: -
CDR3 protein: CACDASTGGSSALYTDKLIF
CDR3 DNA: TGTGCCTGTGACGCCAGTACTGGGGGATCATCCGCCCTGTACACCGATAAACTCATCTTT

D gene: -
V gene: TRDV2
J gene: TRDJ1
clone size: few
CDR3 protein: CACDTVGATATDKLIF
CDR3 DNA: TGTGCCTGTGACACCGTGGGGGCCACCGCCACCGATAAACTCATCTTT